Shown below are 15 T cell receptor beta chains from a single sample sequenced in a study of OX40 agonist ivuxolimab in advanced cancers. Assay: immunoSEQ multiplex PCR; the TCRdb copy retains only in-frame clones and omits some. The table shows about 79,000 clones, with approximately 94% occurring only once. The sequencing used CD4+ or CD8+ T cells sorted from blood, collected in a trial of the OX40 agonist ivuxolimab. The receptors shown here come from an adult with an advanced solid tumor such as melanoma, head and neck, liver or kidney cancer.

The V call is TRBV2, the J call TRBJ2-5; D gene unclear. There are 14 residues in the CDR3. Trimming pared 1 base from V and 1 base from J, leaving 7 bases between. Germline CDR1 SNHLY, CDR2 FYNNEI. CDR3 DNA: TGTGCCAGCAGTGAAGGTCTAATCCAAGAGACCCAGTACTTC. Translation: CASSEGLIQETQYF.

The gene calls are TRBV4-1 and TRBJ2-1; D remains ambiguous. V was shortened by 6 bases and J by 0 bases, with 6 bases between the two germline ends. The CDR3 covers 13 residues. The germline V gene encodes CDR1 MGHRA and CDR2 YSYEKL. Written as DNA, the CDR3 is TGCGCCAGCAGTCAGAGCTCCTACAATGAGCAGTTCTTC. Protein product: CASSQSSYNEQFF.

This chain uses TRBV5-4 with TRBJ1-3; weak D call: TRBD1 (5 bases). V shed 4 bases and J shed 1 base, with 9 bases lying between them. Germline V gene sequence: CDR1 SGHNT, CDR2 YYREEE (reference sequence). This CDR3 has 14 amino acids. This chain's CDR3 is CASSGTGSGNTIYF. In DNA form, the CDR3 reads TGTGCCAGCAGCGGTACAGGTTCTGGAAACACCATATATTTT.

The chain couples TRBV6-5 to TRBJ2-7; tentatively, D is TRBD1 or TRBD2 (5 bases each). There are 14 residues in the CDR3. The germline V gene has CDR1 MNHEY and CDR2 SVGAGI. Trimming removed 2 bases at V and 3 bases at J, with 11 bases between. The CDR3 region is CASSYRGTYYEQYF. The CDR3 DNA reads TGTGCCAGCAGTTACCGTGGGACCTACTACGAGCAGTACTTC.

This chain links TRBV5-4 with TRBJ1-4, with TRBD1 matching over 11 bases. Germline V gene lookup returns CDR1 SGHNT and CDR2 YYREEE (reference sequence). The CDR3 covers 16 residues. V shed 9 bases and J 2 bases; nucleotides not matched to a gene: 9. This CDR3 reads CATRQGQGATNEKLFF. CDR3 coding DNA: TGTGCCACACGACAAGGACAGGGGGCGACTAATGAAAAACTGTTTTTT.

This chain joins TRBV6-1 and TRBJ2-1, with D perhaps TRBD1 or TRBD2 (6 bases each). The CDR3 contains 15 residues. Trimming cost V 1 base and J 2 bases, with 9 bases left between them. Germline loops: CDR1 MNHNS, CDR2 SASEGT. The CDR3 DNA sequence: TGTGCCAGCAGTGAAGAGGGGGGACCCTACAATGAGCAGTTCTTC. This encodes CASSEEGGPYNEQFF.

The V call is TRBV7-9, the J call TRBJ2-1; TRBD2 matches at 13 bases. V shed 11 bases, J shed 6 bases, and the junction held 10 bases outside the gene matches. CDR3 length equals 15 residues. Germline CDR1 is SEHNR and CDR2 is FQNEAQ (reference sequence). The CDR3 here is CAGKGLAGPINEQFF. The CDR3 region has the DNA TGTGCCGGCAAGGGACTAGCGGGGCCCATCAATGAGCAGTTCTTC. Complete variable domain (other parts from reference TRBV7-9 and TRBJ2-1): DTGVSQNPRHKITKRGQNVTFRCDPISEHNRLYWYRQTLGQGPEFLTYFQNEAQLEKSRLLSDRFSAERPKGSFSTLEIQRTEQGDSAMYLCAGKGLAGPINEQFFGPGTRLTVL.

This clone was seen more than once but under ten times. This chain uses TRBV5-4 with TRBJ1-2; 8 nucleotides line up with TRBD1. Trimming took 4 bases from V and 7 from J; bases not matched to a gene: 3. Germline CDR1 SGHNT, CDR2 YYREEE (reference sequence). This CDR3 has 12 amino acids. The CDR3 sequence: CASSPDRVGYTF. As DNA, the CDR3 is TGTGCCAGCAGCCCGGACAGGGTTGGCTACACCTTC. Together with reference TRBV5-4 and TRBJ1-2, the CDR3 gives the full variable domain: ETGVTQSPTHLIKTRGQQVTLRCSSQSGHNTVSWYQQALGQGPQFIFQYYREEENGRGNFPPRFSGLQFPNYSSELNVNALELDDSALYLCASSPDRVGYTFGSGTRLTVV.

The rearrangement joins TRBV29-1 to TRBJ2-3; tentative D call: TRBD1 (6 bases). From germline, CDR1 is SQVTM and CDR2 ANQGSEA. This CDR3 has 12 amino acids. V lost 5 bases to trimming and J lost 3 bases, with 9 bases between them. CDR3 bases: TGCAGCGTTCCAGGACAGACAGATACGCAGTATTTT. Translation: CSVPGQTDTQYF.

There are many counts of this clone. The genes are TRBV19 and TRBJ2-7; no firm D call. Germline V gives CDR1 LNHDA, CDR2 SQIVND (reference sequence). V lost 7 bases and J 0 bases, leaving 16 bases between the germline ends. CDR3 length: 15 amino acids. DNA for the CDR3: TGTGCCAGTACCGAGAGGATGGAGCCCTCCTACGAGCAGTACTTC. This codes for CASTERMEPSYEQYF.

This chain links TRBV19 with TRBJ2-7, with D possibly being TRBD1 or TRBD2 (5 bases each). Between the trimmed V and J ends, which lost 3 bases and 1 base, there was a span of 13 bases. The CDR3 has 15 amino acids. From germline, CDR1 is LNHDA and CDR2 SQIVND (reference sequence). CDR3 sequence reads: CASSIPGTLSYEQYF. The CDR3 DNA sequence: TGTGCCAGTAGTATCCCCGGGACGCTTTCCTACGAGCAGTACTTC.

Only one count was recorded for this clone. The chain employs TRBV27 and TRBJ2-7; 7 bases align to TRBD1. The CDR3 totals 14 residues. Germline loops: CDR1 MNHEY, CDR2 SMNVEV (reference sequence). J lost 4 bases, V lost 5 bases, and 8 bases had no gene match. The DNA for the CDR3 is TGTGCCAGCAGTCCCGGGACAGAACTTTACGAGCAGTACTTC. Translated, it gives CASSPGTELYEQYF.

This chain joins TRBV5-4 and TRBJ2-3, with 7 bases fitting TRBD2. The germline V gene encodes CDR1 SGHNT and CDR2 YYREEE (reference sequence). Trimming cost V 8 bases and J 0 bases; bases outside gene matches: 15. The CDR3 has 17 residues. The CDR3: CASYSGASGPSTDTQYF. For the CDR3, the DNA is TGTGCCAGTTATTCGGGAGCTAGCGGACCTAGCACAGATACGCAGTATTTT.

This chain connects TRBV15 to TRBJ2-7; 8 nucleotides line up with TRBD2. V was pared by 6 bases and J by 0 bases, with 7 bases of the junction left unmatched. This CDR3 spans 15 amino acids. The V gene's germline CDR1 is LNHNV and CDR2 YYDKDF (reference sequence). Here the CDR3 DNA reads TGTGCCACCAGTCCGACTAGCGACAGCTCCTACGAGCAGTACTTC. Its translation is CATSPTSDSSYEQYF.

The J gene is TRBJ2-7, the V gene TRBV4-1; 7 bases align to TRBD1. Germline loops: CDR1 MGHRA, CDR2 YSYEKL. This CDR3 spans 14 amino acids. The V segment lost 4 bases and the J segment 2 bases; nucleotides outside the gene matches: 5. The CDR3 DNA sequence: TGCGCCAGCAGCCCCCGGGACAGCACCTACGAGCAGTACTTC. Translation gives CASSPRDSTYEQYF.